The sample holds many counts of the clone carrying this TCR beta chain. This entry is derived from a study of human T cells and chemical hapten exposure. This CDR3 comprises 10 residues. The V end was cut by 6 bases, the J end by 6 bases, with 8 bases between. Per the germline V gene, CDR1 is SQVTM and CDR2 is ANQGSEA. Whole blood that had not been fractionated was the source of extracted total RNA. MiXCR was run by TCRdb on the 5' RACE reads, yielding one entry per CDR3 protein. Seen here are 81,000 or so distinct CDR3 sequences, more than 7.5% observed once, and the top ten hold about 2.1%. The sequence came from a male donor in good health. The chain combines TRBV29-1 with TRBJ1-2; D ambiguous. The CDR3 sequence: CSVRVDGYTF. The CDR3 DNA is TGCAGCGTGAGGGTGGATGGCTACACCTTC.